The clone carrying this T cell receptor beta chain was recorded once. The target antigen is unknown. These data are taken from a study of T cell responses to AZD1222 COVID-19 vaccine. General study results and limits: There were mostly white British donors and more females than males, and clonal diversity was possibly underestimated. Repertoires were collected only later (after the peak T cell response had occurred). Unmutated variant regions are reportedly targeted by nearly half of spike-specific TCRs.

V was pared by 0 bases and J by 7 bases, with 15 bases between. Germline-derived CDR1 and CDR2 are MNHEY and SMNVEV (reference sequence). This CDR3 is built from 15 residues. Here immunoSEQ multiplex PCR was the method, and the copy in TCRdb shows in-frame clones only, minus some. The data contain 45,000 to 60,000 clones, approximately 90% of them singletons. This receptor was obtained from an adult in good health. V usage is TRBV27 and J usage is TRBJ1-2; possible D gene TRBD1, 6 bases. This specimen consisted of peripheral blood, obtained on day 0 of AZD1222 vaccination. CDR3: CASSLSLGRGAGYTF. The CDR3 bases are TGTGCCAGCAGTTTATCTCTCGGTAGGGGGGCTGGCTACACCTTC.